Here is one T cell receptor (beta chain) with its context. Its antigen is still unknown. Co-extracting RNA and DNA was done with roughly 17-31 mg of unsorted bulk tissue as input. There were only treatment-naive patients, all with chronic HBV infection. This sample was taken from a study of tumor-infiltrating lymphocytes in primary liver carcinoma. Study background: Patients comprised men and women whose ages fell between 30 and 69 years. Study-level points and caveats: The top-250-clone fraction was significantly higher in tumors than in blood (p = 0.039).

Production of TCR beta cDNA used roughly 500 ng total RNA together with a constant-region primer. Nested multiplex PCR, run for three rounds with slightly modified ARM-PCR, yielded TCR beta libraries. The first two PCR rounds used TRBV1-TRBV30 primers with a Cbeta primer, 10 cycles each. TCRdb fed the multiplex PCR reads into MiXCR, producing one record per CDR3 protein. The repertoire holds roughly 25,000 distinct CDR3 sequences, with roughly four fifths as singletons. CDR1 SGHAT and CDR2 FQNNGV come from the germline V gene. V lost 6 bases, J lost 7 bases, and 17 bases stayed unmatched. The CDR3 consists of 16 residues.

This TCR came from a man between 40 and 49 years old with primary liver carcinoma and hepatitis B virus infection. The rearrangement links TRBV11-2 to TRBJ2-5; 7 bases align to TRBD1. The sequencing input was liver tumor tissue from sampling region 3. Sample subset: tumor region T3, left-lateral pole. The CDR3 is CASSQTPVRGKGTQYF. In DNA, the CDR3 is TGTGCCAGCAGTCAAACTCCTGTCAGGGGGAAAGGGACCCAGTACTTC.